A selection of T cell receptor beta chains follows, all from one sample in a study of vaccination effects on CD4 cells after COVID-19. Clones were read by immunoSEQ multiplex PCR, and TCRdb kept only the in-frame ones, dropping some. The sample yields almost 70,000 clones, around 70% seen once. No antigen is known for these receptors. The sequenced sample was CD4+ T cells from PBMCs cultured with HCoV-229E spike peptides, obtained after COVID-19 vaccination. The source of these receptors is a human donor who received a COVID-19 vaccine. CDR3s include the opening cysteine and the closing phenylalanine or tryptophan. The order of the fields is clone size, J gene, V gene, CDR3 protein. Size tells how often a clone was seen (once, few, many) or the class of an expanded clone, and some rows leave it out.

>.|TRBJ2-1|TRBV27
CASSLYPLRPSEIYNEQFF
>many|TRBJ1-5|TRBV6-5
CASSPRAKMNQPQHF
>.|TRBJ2-6|TRBV3-1/TRBV3-2
CASSLSPWTSRLLLRANVLTF
>.|TRBJ2-3|TRBV19
CASSPRQGKSTDTQYF
>.|TRBJ1-5|TRBV2
CASSVESNQPQHF
>few|TRBJ2-3|TRBV7-2
CASSFRGPPLFVTDTQYF
>.|TRBJ1-2|TRBV7-2
CASSLGDYGYTF
>.|TRBJ2-2|TRBV12-3/TRBV12-4
CASSLRWAGELFF
>once|TRBJ2-5|TRBV5-1
CASSFIPTGEPQETQYF
>.|TRBJ2-5|TRBV11-2
CAIVPWASSQETQYF
>.|TRBJ1-2|TRBV21-1
CASSKFDGYTF
>.|TRBJ2-2|TRBV6-5
CATSGLANTGELFF
>few|TRBJ2-2|TRBV2
CASSSERGGNTGELFF
>.|TRBJ1-1|TRBV19
CASSMRWVTNTEAFF
>once|TRBJ1-4|TRBV7-2
CASSLGGGDRGEKLFF
>.|TRBJ1-5|TRBV11-2
CASRPGTGDNQPQHF
>.|TRBJ2-3|TRBV4-1
CASSQGDLFSADTQYF
>.|TRBJ2-5|TRBV18
CASSPPQASGGVQETQYF
>.|TRBJ1-5|TRBV18
CASSPRNTGIANQPQHF
>.|TRBJ1-5|TRBV7-2
CASSTLQGQPQHF
>.|TRBJ2-5|TRBV4-1
CASSQGRGSETQYF
>.|TRBJ1-1|TRBV10-2
CASSESGGGTEAFF
>.|TRBJ2-5|TRBV5-1
CASSPGSDRGQETQYF
>.|TRBJ2-1|TRBV5-1
CASSLDGGAYNEQFF
>few|TRBJ2-3|TRBV5-5
CASSFDSNTDTQYF
>.|TRBJ2-6|TRBV21-1
CASSIRQGSGANVLTF
>.|TRBJ1-6|TRBV27
CASSWAGATYNSPLHF
>.|TRBJ2-5|TRBV24-1
CATSDPTKRETQYF
>.|TRBJ1-1|TRBV7-9
CASSLEGLLNTEAFF
>.|TRBJ1-6|TRBV7-2
CASSFDRGFSPLHF
>.|TRBJ1-2|TRBV12-3/TRBV12-4
CASRRQGYGYTF
>.|TRBJ2-5|TRBV5-1
CASSLATGAGETQYF
>.|TRBJ1-5|TRBV6-1
CASRAYGDSNQPQHF
>.|TRBJ1-4|TRBV6-4
CASREIQEKLFF
>.|TRBJ1-1|TRBV3-1/TRBV3-2
CASSRGRKTRGEAFF
>.|TRBJ2-2|TRBV2
CASSLNPRTGELFF
>.|TRBJ2-5|TRBV9
CASSAGIQETQYF
>.|TRBJ2-2|TRBV5-8
CASTPPLAGGTNTGELFF
>.|TRBJ1-3|TRBV12-3/TRBV12-4
CASRAYSGNTIYF
>.|TRBJ1-4|TRBV5-1
CASSRQGQEEKLFF
>few|TRBJ1-6|TRBV7-8
CASSLASPGSGNSPLHF
>.|TRBJ1-1|TRBV10-1
CASRVTANTEAFF
>few|TRBJ1-4|TRBV19
CASSNRGFKEKLFF
>.|TRBJ2-1|TRBV4-2
CASSQVGTSGQNNEQFF
>.|TRBJ1-4|TRBV9
CASSRTGEVPGGGEKLFF
>.|TRBJ1-2|TRBV7-2
CASSLGQVPNYGYTF
>.|TRBJ1-1|TRBV14
CASSHFNRAHMNTEAFF
>.|TRBJ2-1|TRBV6-5
CASSYSGGASYNEQFF
>.|TRBJ1-1|TRBV18
CASSPMGRSFENTEAFF
>few|TRBJ2-3|TRBV11-2
CASSLAAGPDTQYF
>.|TRBJ1-4|TRBV6-5
CASSRRSTNEKLFF
>.|TRBJ2-3|TRBV18
CASSADRGPTDTQYF
>.|TRBJ1-5|TRBV6-5
CASVLLGDQPQHF
>.|TRBJ1-1|TRBV9
CASSVGRNTEAFF
>.|TRBJ1-1|TRBV9
CASSGLQGEGTEAFF
>few|TRBJ2-2|TRBV28
CASSLGVPGELFF
>few|TRBJ2-3|TRBV6-5
CASSYSPLTDTQYF
>.|TRBJ2-1|TRBV27
CASRRQGVGEQFF
>.|TRBJ2-5|TRBV29-1
CSVEDRRILETQYF